The 9 T cell receptor beta chains below come from one sample, sequenced in a study of shared clonotypes between healthy human individuals. CD8 cells classed as naive were CD45RO-negative and positively selected for CCR7, excluding terminally differentiated effector memory CD45RA+ cells. TCRdb's table, derived via immunoSEQ multiplex PCR, lists solely in-frame clones and lacks some. The table lists about 680,000 clones, about 90% of them singletons, with approximately 24% in the top ten. The sequenced sample consisted of naive CD8+ T cells sorted from blood. These receptors all come from a young man in good health.

This clone was detected only once. The chain uses TRBV25-1 and TRBJ1-1; 7 bases line up with TRBD1. Germline trimming cut 2 bases from V and 4 bases from J; bases unmatched to any gene: 10. This CDR3 has 16 amino acids. Germline V gene sequence: CDR1 MGHDK, CDR2 SYGVNS. The CDR3, as DNA: TGTGCCAGCAGTGAAATGTCGGGACAGCCTGGCACTGAAGCTTTCTTT. As protein: CASSEMSGQPGTEAFF.

The V call is TRBV27, the J call TRBJ2-5; D not certain. The CDR3 is 11 residues long. Per the germline V gene, CDR1 is MNHEY and CDR2 is SMNVEV (reference sequence). Trimming took 5 bases from V and 7 from J, leaving 8 bases between them. In DNA, the CDR3 is TGTGCCAGCAGTGCCTTGGGGACCCAGTACTTC. The encoded protein is CASSALGTQYF.

The rearrangement uses TRBV13 and TRBJ2-2, with D unclear. This CDR3 has 14 residues. Germline CDR1 and CDR2: PRHDT and FYEKMQ (reference sequence). With 2 bases removed from V and 1 base from J, the gap between germline ends came to 5 bases. The CDR3 sequence: CASSLSGNTGELFF. The CDR3 DNA follows: TGTGCCAGCAGCTTATCAGGGAACACCGGGGAGCTGTTTTTT.

The V call is TRBV7-9, the J call TRBJ2-1; 11 bases are a match to TRBD2. CDR1 is SEHNR, CDR2 FQNEAQ, per germline (reference sequence). The CDR3 has 15 residues. Trimming cost V 5 bases and J 6 bases; bases outside gene matches: 6. This CDR3 is CASSERLAGSNEQFF. As DNA, the CDR3 is TGTGCCAGCAGCGAGAGACTAGCGGGAAGCAATGAGCAGTTCTTC.

The chain has TRBV11-3 and TRBJ2-1; no clear D. The CDR3 covers 18 residues. V was shortened by 0 bases and J by 0 bases, with 15 bases between the two germline ends. The germline V gene has CDR1 SGHNT and CDR2 YENEEA. The DNA for the CDR3 is TGTGCCAGCAGCTTAGATTCTGGCATGGGGTACTCCTACAATGAGCAGTTCTTC. Protein: CASSLDSGMGYSYNEQFF.

This clone has only one observation. The chain recombines TRBV15 with TRBJ1-4; 10 positions agree with TRBD1. The CDR3 covers 14 residues. J gave up 6 bases and V 6 bases, and 4 bases lay outside the gene matches. CDR1 LNHNV and CDR2 YYDKDF come from the germline V gene (reference sequence). CDR3 region: CATRTGTGDEKLFF. The CDR3 nucleotides are TGTGCCACCAGAACCGGGACAGGGGATGAAAAACTGTTTTTT.

The chain links TRBV5-1 to TRBJ2-7; 14 nucleotides align to TRBD2. Germline V lookup: CDR1 SGHRS, CDR2 YFSETQ. J was trimmed by 0 bases and V by 4 bases; bases with no gene match: 3. This CDR3 is 16 amino acids long. The CDR3 DNA is TGCGCCAGCAGCAAGGGGACTAGCGGGAGCTCCTACGAGCAGTACTTC. Translation: CASSKGTSGSSYEQYF.

The chain joins TRBV5-1 to TRBJ2-5; 7 nucleotides line up with TRBD1. J gave up 2 bases and V 1 base, and 2 bases lay outside the gene matches. CDR1 and CDR2 from the germline V gene are SGHRS and YFSETQ. The CDR3 consists of 14 residues. DNA of the CDR3: TGCGCCAGCAGCTTGTTGACAGGGCAAGAGACCCAGTACTTC. This codes for CASSLLTGQETQYF.

V and J are TRBV9 and TRBJ2-7; a weak D match, TRBD1 (5 bases). V was cut by 4 bases and J by 0 bases, with 11 bases left in between. The CDR3 has 14 amino acids. Germline V gene sequence: CDR1 SGDLS, CDR2 YYNGEE. The CDR3 region is CASSPFDSSYEQYF. The DNA of the CDR3 is TGTGCCAGCAGCCCCTTCGACAGCTCCTACGAGCAGTACTTC. Based on the CDR3 plus reference TRBV9 and TRBJ2-7, the full variable domain is DSGVTQTPKHLITATGQRVTLRCSPRSGDLSVYWYQQSLDQGLQFLIQYYNGEERAKGNILERFSAQQFPDLHSELNLSSLELGDSALYFCASSPFDSSYEQYFGPGTRLTVT.